The 7 T cell receptor beta chains listed next were all sequenced from one sample in a study of T cell responses to AZD1222 COVID-19 vaccine. The table came from immunoSEQ multiplex PCR; TCRdb's copy has only in-frame clones and leaves some out. The sample holds roughly 100,000 clones; 70% to 90% are singletons and the top ten take less than 9.5%. The source was peripheral blood, collected on day 0 of AZD1222 vaccination. Receptors were obtained from an adult in good health.

The chain links TRBV7-2 to TRBJ1-1; perhaps TRBD1 as D (5 bases). The germline CDR1 and CDR2 sequences are SGHTA and FQGNSA. This CDR3 has 14 amino acids. Trimming cost V 5 bases and J 1 base, with 11 bases left between them. This CDR3 is CASSPGRGNTEAFF. The CDR3 nucleotides are TGTGCCAGCAGCCCAGGGCGAGGGAACACTGAAGCTTTCTTT.

The rearrangement uses TRBV6-1 and TRBJ2-3; no clear D gene. Germline CDR1 is MNHNS and CDR2 is SASEGT. The CDR3 covers 16 residues. V lost 2 bases and J lost 1, with 13 bases in between. The DNA of the CDR3 is TGTGCCAGCAGTGAAAGCGTTGGGCCGGGCACAGATACGCAGTATTTT. Protein: CASSESVGPGTDTQYF.

This chain uses TRBV7-6 with TRBJ1-5; TRBD1 aligns across 9 bases. The CDR3 length is 19 residues. Trimming cost V 5 bases and J 0 bases; bases outside gene matches: 14. Germline CDR1 is SGHVS and CDR2 is FNYEAQ. CDR3 loop: CASSVSPGTGNYSNQPQHF. In DNA form, the CDR3 reads TGTGCCAGCAGCGTGTCCCCCGGGACAGGGAACTATAGCAATCAGCCCCAGCATTTT.

The chain couples TRBV24-1 to TRBJ2-1; D is ambiguous. The CDR3 contains 14 residues. V lost 5 bases and J 9 bases, leaving 16 bases between the germline ends. Germline CDR1 is KGHDR and CDR2 is SFDVKD. The CDR3 is CATSAARPSSEQFF. DNA of the CDR3: TGTGCCACCAGTGCGGCCCGCCCGTCAAGTGAGCAGTTCTTC.

The chain combines TRBV5-1 with TRBJ2-1, with 7 bases matching TRBD2. With V trimmed by 1 base and J by 5 bases, 3 bases remained unmatched. The CDR3 extends over 14 amino acids. Looked up from germline, CDR1 is SGHRS and CDR2 is YFSETQ. The CDR3, as DNA: TGCGCCAGCAGCTTGAGCGGGAAAGACAATGAGCAGTTCTTC. Amino acid sequence: CASSLSGKDNEQFF. Variable domain in full (rest from reference TRBV5-1 and TRBJ2-1): KAGVTQTPRYLIKTRGQQVTLSCSPISGHRSVSWYQQTPGQGLQFLFEYFSETQRNKGNFPGRFSGRQFSNSRSEMNVSTLELGDSALYLCASSLSGKDNEQFFGPGTRLTVL.

The V gene is TRBV7-2, the J gene TRBJ1-5, with D possibly being TRBD1 (6 bases). The CDR3 has 15 amino acids. In germline, CDR1 is SGHTA, CDR2 FQGNSA. Trimming removed 0 bases at V and 4 bases at J, with 10 bases between. The CDR3 DNA sequence: TGTGCCAGCAGCTTAGCCGGGGGGACAAATCAGCCCCAGCATTTT. Translation: CASSLAGGTNQPQHF.

The rearrangement uses TRBV30 and TRBJ2-3; tentative D call: TRBD1 (6 bases). The ends were cut back, 3 bases at V and 6 bases at J, with 13 bases in the middle. The CDR3 is 13 residues long. The germline gives CDR1 GTSNPN, CDR2 SVGIG (reference sequence). CDR3 DNA: TGTGCCTGGAGCGGAGCAGGGGCGGATACGCAGTATTTT. This translates into CAWSGAGADTQYF.